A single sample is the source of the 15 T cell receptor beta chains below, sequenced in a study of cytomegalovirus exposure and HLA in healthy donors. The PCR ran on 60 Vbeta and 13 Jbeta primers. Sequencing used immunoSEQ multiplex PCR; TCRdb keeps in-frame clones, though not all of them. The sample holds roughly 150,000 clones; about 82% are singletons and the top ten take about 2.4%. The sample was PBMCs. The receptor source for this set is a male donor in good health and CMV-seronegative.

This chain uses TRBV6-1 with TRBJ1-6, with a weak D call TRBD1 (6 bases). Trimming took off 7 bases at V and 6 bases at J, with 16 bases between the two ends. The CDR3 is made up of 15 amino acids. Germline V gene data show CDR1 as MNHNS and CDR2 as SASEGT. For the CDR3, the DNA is TGTGCCAGCAAGATTGGGCCACAGGGTAATTCACCCCTCCACTTT. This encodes CASKIGPQGNSPLHF.

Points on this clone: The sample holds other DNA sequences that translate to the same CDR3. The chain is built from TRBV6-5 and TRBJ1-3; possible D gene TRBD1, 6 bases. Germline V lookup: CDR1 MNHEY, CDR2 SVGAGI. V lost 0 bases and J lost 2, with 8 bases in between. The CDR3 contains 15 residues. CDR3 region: CASSYSSGAGNTIYF. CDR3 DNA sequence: TGTGCCAGCAGTTACTCGTCAGGGGCTGGAAACACCATATATTTT.

In DNA form, the CDR3 reads TGTGCCAGCAGCCCGGGACAGGGCGCAAATTCACCCCTCCACTTT. Amino acid sequence: CASSPGQGANSPLHF. V usage is TRBV9 and J usage is TRBJ1-6; 9 positions agree with TRBD1. V was pared by 4 bases and J by 7 bases, with 6 bases of the junction left unmatched. The germline V gene has CDR1 SGDLS and CDR2 YYNGEE. This CDR3 has 15 residues. The full variable domain, with the rest looked up from reference TRBV9 and TRBJ1-6, is DSGVTQTPKHLITATGQRVTLRCSPRSGDLSVYWYQQSLDQGLQFLIQYYNGEERAKGNILERFSAQQFPDLHSELNLSSLELGDSALYFCASSPGQGANSPLHFGNGTRLTVT.

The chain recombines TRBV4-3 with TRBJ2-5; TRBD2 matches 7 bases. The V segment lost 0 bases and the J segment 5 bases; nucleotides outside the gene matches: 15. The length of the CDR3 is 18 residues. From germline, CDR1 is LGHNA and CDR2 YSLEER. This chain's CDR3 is CASSQDSGGILFEETQYF. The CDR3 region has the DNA TGCGCCAGCAGCCAAGATTCCGGGGGGATTCTTTTCGAGGAGACCCAGTACTTC.

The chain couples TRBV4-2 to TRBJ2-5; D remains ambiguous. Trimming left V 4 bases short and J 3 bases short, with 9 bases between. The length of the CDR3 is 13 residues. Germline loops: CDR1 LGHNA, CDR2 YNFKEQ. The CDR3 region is CASSPPGEETQYF. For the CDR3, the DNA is TGTGCCAGCAGCCCCCCCGGAGAAGAGACCCAGTACTTC.

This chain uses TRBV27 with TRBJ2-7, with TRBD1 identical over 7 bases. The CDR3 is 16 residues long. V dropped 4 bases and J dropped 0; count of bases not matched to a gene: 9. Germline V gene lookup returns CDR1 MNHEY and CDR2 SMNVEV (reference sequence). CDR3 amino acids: CASSSPRTGDSYEQYF. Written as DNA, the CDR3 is TGTGCCAGCAGTTCCCCCCGGACAGGAGACTCCTACGAGCAGTACTTC.

The CDR3 sequence: CASSTGGTGRHYGYTF. The DNA of the CDR3 is TGTGCCAGTAGTACCGGCGGGACAGGGAGACATTATGGCTACACCTTC. The genes are TRBV19 and TRBJ1-2, with 9 bases matching TRBD1. The length of the CDR3 is 16 residues. Germline V gives CDR1 LNHDA, CDR2 SQIVND (reference sequence). Trimming cost V 4 bases and J 5 bases; bases outside gene matches: 11.

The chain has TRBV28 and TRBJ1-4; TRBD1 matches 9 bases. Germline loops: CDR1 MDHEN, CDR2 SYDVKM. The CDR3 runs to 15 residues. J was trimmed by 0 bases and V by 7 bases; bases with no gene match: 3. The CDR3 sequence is CASTGTGSTNEKLFF. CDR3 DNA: TGTGCCAGCACGGGGACAGGGTCAACTAATGAAAAACTGTTTTTT.

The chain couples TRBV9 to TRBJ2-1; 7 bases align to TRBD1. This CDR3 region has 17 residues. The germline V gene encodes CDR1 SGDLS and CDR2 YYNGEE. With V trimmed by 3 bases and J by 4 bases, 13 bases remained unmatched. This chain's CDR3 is CASSDRGDSSLYNEQFF. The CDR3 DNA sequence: TGTGCCAGCAGCGACAGGGGTGACTCTAGCCTGTACAATGAGCAGTTCTTC. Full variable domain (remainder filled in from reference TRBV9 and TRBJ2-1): DSGVTQTPKHLITATGQRVTLRCSPRSGDLSVYWYQQSLDQGLQFLIQYYNGEERAKGNILERFSAQQFPDLHSELNLSSLELGDSALYFCASSDRGDSSLYNEQFFGPGTRLTVL.

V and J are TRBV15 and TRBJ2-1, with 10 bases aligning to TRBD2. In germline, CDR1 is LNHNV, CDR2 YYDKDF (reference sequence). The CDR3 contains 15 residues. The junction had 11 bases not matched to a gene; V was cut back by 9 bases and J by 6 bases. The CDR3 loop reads CATASLAGVLNEQFF. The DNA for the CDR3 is TGTGCCACGGCCTCGCTAGCGGGAGTACTCAATGAGCAGTTCTTC.

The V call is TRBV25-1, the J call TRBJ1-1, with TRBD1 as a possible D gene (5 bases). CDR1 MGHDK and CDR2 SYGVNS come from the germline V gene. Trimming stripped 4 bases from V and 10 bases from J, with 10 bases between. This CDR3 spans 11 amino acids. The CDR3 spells CASSGGTSAFF. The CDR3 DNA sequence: TGTGCCAGCAGTGGAGGGACTTCAGCTTTCTTT. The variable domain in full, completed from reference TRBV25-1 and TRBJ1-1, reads EADIYQTPRYLVIGTGKKITLECSQTMGHDKMYWYQQDPGMELHLIHYSYGVNSTEKGDLSSESTVSRIRTEHFPLTLESARPSHTSQYLCASSGGTSAFFGQGTRLTVV.

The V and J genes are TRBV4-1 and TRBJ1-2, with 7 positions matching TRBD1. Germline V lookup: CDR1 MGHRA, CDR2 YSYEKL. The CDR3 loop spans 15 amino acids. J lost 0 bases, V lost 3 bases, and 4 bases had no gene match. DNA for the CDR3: TGCGCCAGCAGCCATCCGGGACAGACTAACTATGGCTACACCTTC. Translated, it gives CASSHPGQTNYGYTF.

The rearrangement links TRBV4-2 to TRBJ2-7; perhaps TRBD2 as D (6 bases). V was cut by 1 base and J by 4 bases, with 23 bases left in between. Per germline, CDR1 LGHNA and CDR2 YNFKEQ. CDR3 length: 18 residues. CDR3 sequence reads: CASSQGVSQRGRGYEQYF. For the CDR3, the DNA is TGTGCCAGCAGCCAAGGCGTCAGTCAGAGGGGCCGGGGGTACGAGCAGTACTTC.

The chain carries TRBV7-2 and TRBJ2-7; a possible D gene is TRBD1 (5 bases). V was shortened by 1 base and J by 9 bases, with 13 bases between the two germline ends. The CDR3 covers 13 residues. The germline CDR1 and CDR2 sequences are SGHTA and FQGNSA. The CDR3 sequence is CASSLGLRERQYF. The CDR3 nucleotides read TGTGCCAGCAGCTTAGGTCTCAGGGAACGGCAGTACTTC.

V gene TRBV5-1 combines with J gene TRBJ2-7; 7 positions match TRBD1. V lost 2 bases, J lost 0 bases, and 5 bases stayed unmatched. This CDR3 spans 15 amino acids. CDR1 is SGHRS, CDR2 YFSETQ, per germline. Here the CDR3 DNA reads TGCGCCAGCAGCTTTTCCCCAGGGGGCTCCTACGAGCAGTACTTC. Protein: CASSFSPGGSYEQYF.